These 8 T cell receptor beta chains were all obtained from the same sample, sequenced in a study of blood T cells in healthy people across ages (dated by TCRdb to about 2015). The library was produced with 5' RACE. A second PCR of roughly 6 to 12 cycles was performed with a sample-barcoded 5' primer and a J-beta primer mix. TCRdb redid the processing of the public reads, applying fastp at Q25 and MiXCR, and retained in-frame beta chains. Each record represents a unique CDR3 protein, reported with the most common genes and DNA among its rows. The sample includes 1,800,000 or so distinct CDR3 sequences, with around 42% observed a single time. The top ten clonotypes cover 20% to 25% of the sample. Specimen: blood. The receptors derive from a human donor in good health.

The chain joins TRBV2 to TRBJ1-2, with D possibly matching TRBD1 (5 bases). V was pared by 6 bases and J by 6 bases, with 14 bases between. The CDR3 has 13 amino acids. Germline values: CDR1 SNHLY, CDR2 FYNNEI. The CDR3 DNA reads TGTGCCAGCAGGGAGGGGTTGGCAGATGGCTACACCTTC. Translation gives CASREGLADGYTF.

This chain uses TRBV2 with TRBJ2-7; either TRBD1 or TRBD2 may supply D (5 bases each). Germline assignment: CDR1 SNHLY and CDR2 FYNNEI. V gave up 6 bases and J gave up 0 bases, with 15 bases separating them. The CDR3 covers 15 residues. Written as DNA, the CDR3 is TGTGCCAGCAGGTTTGAGGGGATCAGCTCCTACGAGCAGTACTTC. Translated, it gives CASRFEGISSYEQYF.

In this sample, this clonotype turned up a few times. The genes are TRBV7-2 and TRBJ2-5; 8 bases agree with TRBD2. The CDR3 sequence is 15 residues long. CDR1 is SGHTA and CDR2 is FQGNSA in the germline V gene. V lost 4 bases to trimming and J lost 2 bases; unmatched junction nucleotides: 6. Here the CDR3 DNA reads TGTGCCAGCAGCTCGGGGGGGCCATATCAAGAGACCCAGTACTTC. Translation: CASSSGGPYQETQYF. Using reference TRBV7-2 and TRBJ2-5 for the parts outside the CDR3, the full variable domain is GAGVSQSPSNKVTEKGKDVELRCDPISGHTALYWYRQSLGQGLEFLIYFQGNSAPDKSGLPSDRFSAERTGGSVSTLTIQRTQQEDSAVYLCASSSGGPYQETQYFGPGTRLLVL.

This chain links TRBV27 with TRBJ1-2; the match to TRBD1 covers 8 bases. The J segment lost 7 bases and the V segment lost 6 bases, leaving 16 bases of the junction unmatched. The germline V gene has CDR1 MNHEY and CDR2 SMNVEV (reference sequence). This CDR3 has 16 amino acids. The CDR3 DNA reads as TGTGCCAGCAGCCCCGACCCCAGGGGGCAGAGAACTGGCTACACCTTC. Amino acid sequence: CASSPDPRGQRTGYTF.

The gene calls are TRBV6-5 and TRBJ2-4; D is possibly TRBD2 (5 bases). The J call is doubtful: the DNA matches TRBJ2-5 better. The CDR3 covers 13 residues. Germline V CDR1 and CDR2: MNHEY, SVGAGI. The CDR3 bases are TGTGCCAGCAGTTACGCGGGTAAAGAGACCCAGTACTTC. Translation: CASSYAGKETQYF.

The chain joins TRBV6-1 to TRBJ1-5; D is uncertain. Germline values: CDR1 MNHNS, CDR2 SASEGT. The CDR3 is 14 amino acids. The germline V and J ends were trimmed by 7 bases and 4 bases, with 14 bases remaining between them. This chain's CDR3 is CASKPSAGNQPQHF. The CDR3 bases are TGTGCCAGCAAACCTTCGGCGGGAAATCAGCCCCAGCATTTT.

The chain couples TRBV5-1 to TRBJ2-7; TRBD1 agrees at 10 bases. The V and J ends lost 5 bases and 7 bases, in that order; junction bases with no gene match: 9. This CDR3 has 14 residues. Germline values: CDR1 SGHRS, CDR2 YFSETQ. CDR3 bases: TGCGCCAGCAGTTCCGGGACAGGGGATTCGGAGCAGTACTTC. Amino acid sequence: CASSSGTGDSEQYF.

V is TRBV7-3 and J is TRBJ1-1; D is possibly TRBD1 (5 bases). In germline, CDR1 is SGHTA, CDR2 FQGTGA. V lost 4 bases and J lost 8, with 17 bases in between. The CDR3 is 14 residues long. The DNA of the CDR3 is TGTGCCAGCAGCTGGGGGGGGACCCCCGCGGAAGCTTTCTTT. Translation: CASSWGGTPAEAFF.